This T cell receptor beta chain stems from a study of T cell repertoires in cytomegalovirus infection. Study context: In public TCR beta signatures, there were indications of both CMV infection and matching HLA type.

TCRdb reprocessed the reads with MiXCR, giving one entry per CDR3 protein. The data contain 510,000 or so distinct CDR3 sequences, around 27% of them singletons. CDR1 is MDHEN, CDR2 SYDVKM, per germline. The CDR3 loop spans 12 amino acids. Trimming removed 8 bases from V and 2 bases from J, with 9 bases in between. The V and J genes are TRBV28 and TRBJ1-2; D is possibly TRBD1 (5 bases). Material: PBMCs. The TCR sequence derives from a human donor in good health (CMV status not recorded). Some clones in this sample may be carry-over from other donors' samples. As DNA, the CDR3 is TGTGCCAGCGGGGGATTCAACTATGGCTACACCTTC. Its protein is CASGGFNYGYTF.